A selection of T cell receptor beta chains follows, all from one sample in a study of T cell changes during pregnancy in multiple sclerosis. Profiled with immunoSEQ multiplex PCR; TCRdb holds only in-frame clones, not every one. The profile shows 45,000 to 60,000 clones, over 85% of them singletons. The sequenced sample was peripheral blood, obtained in the first trimester of pregnancy. These receptors were taken from a female donor with multiple sclerosis, enrolled in a pregnancy study. The conserved cysteine and the conserved F or W are not part of the CDR3 here. The order of the fields is CDR3 protein, V gene, clone size, CDR3 length. Size is stated for part of the rows, as once, few or many counts, or as a class when the clone is expanded.

CDR3: ASSPHGGFNTEAF; V: TRBV7-8; size: .; length: 13
CDR3: ASSLTVNTEAF; V: TRBV5-4; size: .; length: 11
CDR3: ASSLGGFWTEYNEQF; V: TRBV11-2; size: .; length: 15
CDR3: ASSSTGTTEAF; V: TRBV9; size: .; length: 11
CDR3: ASYFRGRTNYGYT; V: TRBV18; size: once; length: 13
CDR3: ASSLFEFGSGNTIY; V: TRBV7-8; size: once; length: 14
CDR3: ASSLSPGGVQETQY; V: TRBV27; size: .; length: 14
CDR3: ASSPRTGGFSISGNTIY; V: TRBV4-1; size: .; length: 17
CDR3: ASSLRGGRGHTEAF; V: TRBV7-3; size: .; length: 14
CDR3: ASSQEKRGGPNTQY; V: TRBV4-1; size: .; length: 14
CDR3: ASSPGDSLQETQY; V: TRBV7-3; size: once; length: 13
CDR3: ASSPGTAYEQY; V: TRBV5-4; size: .; length: 11
CDR3: ASSLASQLTLKTEAF; V: TRBV7-9; size: .; length: 15
CDR3: ASSQDFGQGNTEAF; V: TRBV4-1; size: .; length: 14
CDR3: ASSPETGYTEAF; V: TRBV7-9; size: .; length: 12
CDR3: ASSRLAGYEQY; V: TRBV4-3; size: .; length: 11
CDR3: SVEVRVGGWSETQY; V: TRBV29-1; size: .; length: 14
CDR3: ASSPMTGVLYGYT; V: TRBV18; size: few; length: 13
CDR3: ASSSSPGGSGNTIY; V: TRBV7-2; size: .; length: 14
CDR3: ASSQESEVSYNEQF; V: TRBV4-3; size: .; length: 14
CDR3: ASSLNPGSPLH; V: TRBV7-3; size: .; length: 11
CDR3: ASSLGAGTEAF; V: TRBV7-3; size: .; length: 11
CDR3: ATTYSSTGNTIY; V: TRBV28; size: .; length: 12
CDR3: ASSEGLQHPLYGYT; V: TRBV2; size: .; length: 14
CDR3: ASRATGSNQPQH; V: TRBV19; size: .; length: 12
CDR3: ASRVQGARQPQH; V: TRBV28; size: .; length: 12
CDR3: ASSIWTGDGYT; V: TRBV7-9; size: once; length: 11
CDR3: ASSGVQGYQPQH; V: TRBV6-1; size: .; length: 12
CDR3: ASSFSREQY; V: TRBV28; size: .; length: 9
CDR3: ASSPALGLAGGLDRELF; V: TRBV18; size: .; length: 17
CDR3: ASSRGQGSLLSTDTQY; V: TRBV5-5; size: .; length: 16
CDR3: SVRGGGTGELF; V: TRBV29-1; size: .; length: 11
CDR3: ASSGGGKDQPQH; V: TRBV6-6; size: .; length: 12
CDR3: ASSLAGTGARETQY; V: TRBV5-4; size: once; length: 14
CDR3: AFCRFSTDTQY; V: TRBV30; size: once; length: 11
CDR3: SAGDGYGGYT; V: TRBV29-1; size: .; length: 10